The source of this TCR beta chain is a study of regulatory T cells in long-lasting Graves disease. Time point reported: newly diagnosed GD, antithyroid drugs for less than 3 months. There was RNA extracted from PBMCs, and the TCR library was made from it. Researchers made TCR beta libraries by using iRepertoire HTBI primers and running Arm-PCR on CDR3 regions. TCRdb re-called the multiplex PCR reads with MiXCR, one entry per CDR3 protein. The sample lists about 320,000 distinct CDR3 sequences; roughly 18% were seen once. V lost 3 bases and J lost 2, with 8 bases in between. The CDR3 is 13 residues long. As to this clonotype: This sequence may be a read error, since a much larger clone differs from it by one base.

This TCR was recovered from a female donor with Graves disease. The material was peripheral blood mononuclear cells (PBMCs), obtained at new diagnosis, from a patient treated with antithyroid drugs. V usage is TRBV12-3 or TRBV12-4 and J usage is TRBJ2-7; D may match TRBD1 or TRBD2 (5 bases each). The CDR3: CASSFGGAYEQYF. The CDR3 nucleotides read TGTGCCAGCAGTTTTGGGGGAGCCTACGAGCAGTACTTC.